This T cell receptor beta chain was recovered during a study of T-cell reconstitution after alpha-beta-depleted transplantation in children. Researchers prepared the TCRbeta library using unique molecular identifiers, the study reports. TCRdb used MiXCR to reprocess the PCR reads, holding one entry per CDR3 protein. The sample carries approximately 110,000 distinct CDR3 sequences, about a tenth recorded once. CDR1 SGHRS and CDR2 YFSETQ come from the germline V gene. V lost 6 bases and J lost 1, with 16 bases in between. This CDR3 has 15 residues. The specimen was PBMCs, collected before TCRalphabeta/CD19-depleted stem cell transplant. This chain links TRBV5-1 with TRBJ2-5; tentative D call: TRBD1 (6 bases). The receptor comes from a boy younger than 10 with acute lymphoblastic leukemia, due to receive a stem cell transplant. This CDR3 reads CASKGDRRRQETQYF. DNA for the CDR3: TGCGCCAGCAAGGGGGATCGGCGGCGCCAAGAGACCCAGTACTTC.